This T cell receptor beta chain was captured by sequencing in a study of T-cell memory formation after mild COVID-19. V was trimmed by 3 bases and J by 4 bases, leaving 24 bases between them. CDR1 and CDR2 from the germline V gene are DFQATT and SNEGSKA (reference sequence). This CDR3 is built from 17 residues. TCRdb re-analysed the 5' RACE reads in MiXCR, keeping a single row per CDR3 protein. The table includes under 450,000 distinct CDR3 sequences, under 15% detected once. Sequences were obtained from PBMCs or a T cell subset sorted from them (not recorded which). The TCR comes from a young man who had mild COVID-19 (a few samples of this study predate the infection). Cell type and time point are not known. The chain carries TRBV20-1 and TRBJ1-2; D may be TRBD1 (5 bases). CDR3 in amino acids: CSASLPAIGGLSYGYTF. CDR3 DNA: TGCAGTGCTAGTCTACCTGCTATCGGGGGTTTATCCTATGGCTACACCTTC.